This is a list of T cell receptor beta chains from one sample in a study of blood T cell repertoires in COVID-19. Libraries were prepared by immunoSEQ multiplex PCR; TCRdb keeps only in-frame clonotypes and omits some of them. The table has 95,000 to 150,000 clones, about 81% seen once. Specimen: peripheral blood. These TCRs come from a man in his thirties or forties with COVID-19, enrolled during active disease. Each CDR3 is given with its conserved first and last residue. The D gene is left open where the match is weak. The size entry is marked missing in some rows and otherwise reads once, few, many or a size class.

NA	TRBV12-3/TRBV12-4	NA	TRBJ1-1	CASSHYLNTEAFF	TGTGCCAGCAGTCACTACCTGAACACTGAAGCTTTCTTT
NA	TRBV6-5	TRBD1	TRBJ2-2	CASKGQGAAGELFF	TGTGCCAGCAAGGGACAGGGGGCCGCCGGGGAGCTGTTTTTT
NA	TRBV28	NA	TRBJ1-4	CASSLYQAATPKLFF	TGTGCCAGCAGTTTATATCAGGCAGCAACTCCAAAACTGTTTTTT
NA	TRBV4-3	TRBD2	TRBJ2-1	CASSQEVVGLREQFF	TGCGCCAGCAGCCAAGAGGTGGTGGGACTAAGAGAGCAGTTCTTC
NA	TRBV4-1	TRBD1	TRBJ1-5	CASSQAGGGNQPQHF	TGCGCCAGCAGCCAAGCAGGGGGTGGCAATCAGCCCCAGCATTTT
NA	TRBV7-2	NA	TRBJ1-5	CASSLWTDRNQPQHF	TGTGCCAGCAGCTTATGGACAGATCGCAATCAGCCCCAGCATTTT
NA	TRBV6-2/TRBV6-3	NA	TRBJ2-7	CASSSTPGTIWGEQYF	TGTGCCAGCAGCTCTACCCCGGGAACTATCTGGGGCGAGCAGTACTTC
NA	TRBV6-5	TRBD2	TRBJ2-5	CASSYSGLAGAETQYF	TGTGCCAGCAGTTACTCAGGATTAGCGGGAGCAGAGACCCAGTACTTC
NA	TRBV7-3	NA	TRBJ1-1	CASSLGGLNTEAFF	TGTGCCAGCAGCTTAGGAGGGTTGAACACTGAAGCTTTCTTT
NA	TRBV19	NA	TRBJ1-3	CASSGHLSGNTIYF	TGTGCCAGTAGTGGACACCTCTCTGGAAACACCATATATTTT
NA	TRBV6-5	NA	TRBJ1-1	CASKGAPKGIEAFF	TGTGCCAGCAAAGGGGCCCCTAAGGGGATTGAAGCTTTCTTT
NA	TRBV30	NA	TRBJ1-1	CAWRRDSEAFF	TGTGCCTGGAGAAGGGACTCTGAAGCTTTCTTT
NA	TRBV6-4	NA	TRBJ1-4	CASSDSDSSGGEKLFF	TGTGCCAGCAGTGACTCTGACAGCTCGGGGGGAGAAAAACTGTTTTTT
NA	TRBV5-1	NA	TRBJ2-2	CASSPDSSAGELFF	TGCGCCAGCAGCCCCGACAGTTCGGCCGGGGAGCTGTTTTTT
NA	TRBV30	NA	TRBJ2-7	CAWSVGLAMNEQYF	TGTGCCTGGAGTGTTGGGTTAGCGATGAACGAGCAGTACTTC
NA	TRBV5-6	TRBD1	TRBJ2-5	CASSLLPGQSQETQYF	TGTGCCAGCAGCTTGCTGCCGGGACAGTCTCAGGAGACCCAGTACTTC
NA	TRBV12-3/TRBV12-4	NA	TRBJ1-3	CASRDSGNTIYF	TGTGCCAGCAGGGACAGTGGAAACACCATATATTTT
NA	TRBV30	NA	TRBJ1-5	CAWSVGDNQPQHF	TGTGCCTGGAGTGTAGGGGACAATCAGCCCCAGCATTTT
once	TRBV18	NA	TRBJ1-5	CASSPSAGANRPQHF	TGTGCCAGCTCACCATCGGCGGGGGCAAATCGGCCCCAGCATTTT
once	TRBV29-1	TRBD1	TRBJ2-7	CSVMGQGGNYEQYF	TGCAGCGTCATGGGACAGGGAGGGAACTACGAGCAGTACTTC
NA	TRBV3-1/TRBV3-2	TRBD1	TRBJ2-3	CASSPTVDRVDTQYF	TGTGCCAGCAGCCCAACCGTGGACAGGGTGGATACGCAGTATTTT
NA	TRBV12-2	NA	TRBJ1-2	CASRLDRDRAGGYTF	TGTGCAAGTCGCTTAGACCGGGACAGGGCGGGGGGCTACACCTTC
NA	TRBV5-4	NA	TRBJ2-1	CASSSTSRSSYNEQFF	TGTGCCAGCAGCTCGACTTCCCGGAGCTCCTACAATGAGCAGTTCTTC
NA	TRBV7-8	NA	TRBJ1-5	CASSLAARGNQPQHF	TGTGCCAGCAGCTTAGCAGCCAGGGGAAATCAGCCCCAGCATTTT
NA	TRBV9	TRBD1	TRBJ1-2	CASSVASGQGDYGYTF	TGTGCCAGCAGCGTAGCATCGGGACAGGGGGATTATGGCTACACCTTC
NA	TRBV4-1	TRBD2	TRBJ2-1	CASSQGSFGRVYNEQFF	TGCGCCAGCAGCCAAGGATCGTTCGGGAGGGTTTACAATGAGCAGTTCTTC
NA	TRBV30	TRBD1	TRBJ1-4	CAWGEAQGFPEKLFF	TGTGCCTGGGGTGAGGCACAGGGGTTCCCTGAAAAACTGTTTTTT
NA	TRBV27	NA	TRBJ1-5	CASSPLGQGHISSNQPQHF	TGTGCCAGCAGCCCCCTTGGGCAGGGGCACATATCAAGCAATCAGCCCCAGCATTTT
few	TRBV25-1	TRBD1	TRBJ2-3	CASSGLQGTADTQYF	TGTGCCAGCAGTGGTTTACAGGGGACGGCAGATACGCAGTATTTT
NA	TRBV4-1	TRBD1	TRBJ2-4	CASSIGRTGNF	TGCGCCAGCAGTATAGGTAGGACAGGGAACTTC
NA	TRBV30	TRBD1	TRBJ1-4	CAWNPGQNEKLFF	TGTGCCTGGAATCCGGGACAGAATGAAAAACTGTTTTTT
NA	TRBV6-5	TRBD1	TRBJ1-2	CASSMDREGGYTF	TGTGCCAGCAGCATGGACAGGGAGGGAGGCTACACCTTC
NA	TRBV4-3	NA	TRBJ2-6	CASSREGRGAYSGANVLTF	TGCGCCAGCAGCCGGGAAGGGAGGGGGGCCTACTCTGGGGCCAACGTCCTGACTTTC
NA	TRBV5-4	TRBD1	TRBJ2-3	CASSFRGQGARTDTQYF	TGTGCCAGCAGCTTTAGGGGACAGGGGGCCCGCACAGATACGCAGTATTTT
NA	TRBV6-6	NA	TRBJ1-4	CASSSRGTNEKLFF	TGTGCCAGCAGCTCCCGGGGTACCAATGAAAAACTGTTTTTT
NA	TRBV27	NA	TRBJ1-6	CASSPLMRARVVSYNSPLHF	TGTGCCAGCAGTCCTCTTATGAGGGCGCGGGTAGTCTCCTATAATTCACCCCTCCACTTT
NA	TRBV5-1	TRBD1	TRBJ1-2	CASSLVQGLGYGYTF	TGCGCCAGCAGCTTGGTACAGGGGTTAGGCTATGGCTACACCTTC
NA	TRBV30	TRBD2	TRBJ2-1	CAWSVGRTSGNEQFF	TGTGCCTGGAGTGTGGGCCGGACTAGCGGTAATGAGCAGTTCTTC
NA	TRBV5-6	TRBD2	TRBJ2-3	CASSVTLAGMSDTQYF	TGTGCCAGCAGCGTTACACTAGCGGGGATGTCAGATACGCAGTATTTT
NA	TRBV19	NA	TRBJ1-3	CASSFERTGNTIYF	TGTGCCAGTAGTTTCGAGAGGACTGGAAACACCATATATTTT
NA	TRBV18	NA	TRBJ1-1	CASSPGLTTEAFF	TGTGCCAGCTCCCCGGGTCTGACCACTGAAGCTTTCTTT
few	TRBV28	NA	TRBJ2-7	CASSLWTGSSYEQYF	TGTGCCAGCAGTTTATGGACAGGCAGCTCCTACGAGCAGTACTTC
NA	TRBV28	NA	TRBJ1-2	CASSGPQNYGYTF	TGTGCCAGCAGTGGCCCCCAAAACTATGGCTACACCTTC
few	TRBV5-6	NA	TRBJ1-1	CASSLGAGVRNTEAFF	TGTGCCAGCAGCTTGGGAGCGGGCGTCAGGAACACTGAAGCTTTCTTT
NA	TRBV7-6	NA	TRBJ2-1	CASSPPDYNEQFF	TGTGCCAGCAGCCCACCAGACTACAATGAGCAGTTCTTC
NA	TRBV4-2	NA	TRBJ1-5	CASSQDRQAHQPQHF	TGTGCCAGCAGCCAAGATCGACAGGCCCATCAGCCCCAGCATTTT
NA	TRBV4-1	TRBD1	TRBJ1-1	CASSYRQGRNTEAFF	TGCGCCAGCAGCTACCGACAGGGGAGGAACACTGAAGCTTTCTTT
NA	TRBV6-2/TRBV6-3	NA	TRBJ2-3	CASSYKRNTDTQYF	TGTGCCAGCAGTTACAAGCGGAACACAGATACGCAGTATTTT
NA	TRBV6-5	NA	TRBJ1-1	CASSYRGEAGTEAFF	TGTGCCAGCAGTTACCGGGGGGAGGCGGGCACTGAAGCTTTCTTT
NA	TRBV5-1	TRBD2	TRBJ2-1	CASRLGLAARNEQFF	TGCGCCAGCCGACTGGGACTAGCGGCGAGGAATGAGCAGTTCTTC
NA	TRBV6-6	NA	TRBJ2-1	CASGNRGTHNEQFF	TGTGCCAGCGGGAACCGGGGGACTCACAATGAGCAGTTCTTC
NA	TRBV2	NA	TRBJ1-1	CASSVGGSKGAFF	TGTGCCAGCAGTGTCGGAGGGAGCAAGGGGGCTTTCTTT
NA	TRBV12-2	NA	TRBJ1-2	CASRLAGQGGYTF	TGTGCAAGTCGCTTAGCGGGGCAGGGGGGCTACACCTTC
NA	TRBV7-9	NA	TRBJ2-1	CASSLALRDKNEQFF	TGTGCCAGCAGCTTAGCGCTGAGGGATAAAAATGAGCAGTTCTTC
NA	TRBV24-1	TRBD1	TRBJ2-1	CATSAGTDLNEQFF	TGTGCCACCAGCGCCGGGACAGACCTCAATGAGCAGTTCTTC